This note documents a single T cell receptor (beta chain) sequence. The data stem from a study of blood T cell repertoires in COVID-19. Looking at the study overall: Acute and convalescent COVID-19 samples came from the United States, Italy and Spain. The cDNA or gDNA used as material had been derived from T cells, B-cell-depleted T cells, or PBMCs.

Per the original data handling: How many nucleated cells were present was estimated from reference gene primer amplification. Using immunoSEQ multiplex PCR, the repertoire was profiled, and TCRdb retains in-frame clones only, with some absent. V and J calls plus clone size are reproduced from that table; the DNA served to infer D and trimming. The sample includes approximately 230,000 clones, 80% to 90% of them seen just once. CDR1 is LGHNA, CDR2 YNFKEQ, per germline. This CDR3 comprises 18 residues. Losses at the gene ends were 3 bases for V and 0 bases for J; bases not matched to a gene: 11. This TCR came from a man aged 25 to 40 with active or convalescent COVID-19. The sample was peripheral blood. The chain uses TRBV4-2 and TRBJ2-1; 7 bases agree with TRBD2. The CDR3 loop is CASSHSEGRESSYNEQFF. The CDR3 bases are TGTGCCAGCAGCCATTCCGAGGGGCGGGAGAGCTCCTACAATGAGCAGTTCTTC.